One sample yielded the 8 T cell receptor beta chains listed below, sequenced in a study of beta chain features in type 1 diabetes. The entirety of the isolated RNA underwent reverse transcription, so expressed TCRB transcripts were sequenced. Sequencing used immunoSEQ multiplex PCR; TCRdb keeps in-frame clones, though not all of them. The sample records hundreds of thousands of clones, around 15% being singletons. The sample comprised central memory CD4+ T cells from blood. These TCRs come from a man in his thirties or forties in good health.

The CDR3 here is CASSDVTWRNSPLHF. The CDR3 DNA follows: TGTGCCAGCAGTGATGTGACTTGGAGAAATTCACCCCTCCACTTT. V gene TRBV6-1 combines with J gene TRBJ1-6; D ambiguous. Germline-derived CDR1 and CDR2 are MNHNS and SASEGT. The CDR3 covers 15 residues. The ends were cut back, 3 bases at V and 7 bases at J, with 13 bases in the middle.

This clone was picked up a small number of times. This chain joins TRBV6-6 and TRBJ2-3; 7 nucleotides match TRBD2. Germline assignment: CDR1 MNHNY and CDR2 SVGAGI (reference sequence). CDR3 size: 14 residues. V lost 2 bases and J lost 2; bases outside the gene matches: 1. The DNA for the CDR3 is TGTGCCAGCAGTTACCGGGACTACACAGATACGCAGTATTTT. It encodes CASSYRDYTDTQYF.

This clone occurred once. J is TRBJ1-2 and V is TRBV10-3; the match to TRBD1 covers 9 bases. The CDR3 is 13 amino acids. Trimming took 6 bases from V and 6 from J; bases not matched to a gene: 5. Looked up from germline, CDR1 is ENHRY and CDR2 is SYGVKD. The chain's CDR3 is CAIRGGQGDGYTF. The CDR3 nucleotides read TGTGCCATCAGGGGGGGACAGGGAGATGGCTACACCTTC.

This clone was observed a few times. CDR3 sequence reads: CASSSQRGASYEQYF. The CDR3 DNA reads TGTGCCAGCAGCTCCCAGCGGGGGGCATCCTACGAGCAGTACTTC. V is TRBV7-2 and J is TRBJ2-7; 9 bases fit TRBD2. With V trimmed by 4 bases and J by 1 base, 5 bases remained unmatched. The CDR3 has 15 amino acids. Germline V gene data show CDR1 as SGHTA and CDR2 as FQGNSA.

V gene TRBV1 combines with J gene TRBJ1-3. TRBV1 is tagged as a pseudogene. CDR3 length equals 13 residues. The DNA for the CDR3 is TGCACCAGCAGCCAATTAGGGCGAAACACCATATATTTT. Encoded protein: CTSSQLGRNTIYF.

This clone was observed a few times. J is TRBJ1-2 and V is TRBV5-5; D possibly corresponds to TRBD1 (6 bases). Trimming pared 4 bases from V and 6 bases from J, leaving 13 bases between. CDR1 and CDR2 from the germline V gene are SGHKS and YYEKEE (reference sequence). The length of the CDR3 is 13 residues. Here the CDR3 reads CASSRTGLDGYTF. The CDR3 DNA is TGTGCCAGCAGCCGCACAGGGTTGGATGGCTACACCTTC.

This clone was counted between two and nine times. The V call is TRBV7-3, the J call TRBJ2-2, with D perhaps matching TRBD2 (6 bases). Germline V gene sequence: CDR1 SGHTA, CDR2 FQGTGA. The CDR3 loop spans 15 amino acids. V lost 5 bases, J lost 4 bases, and 14 bases lay in between. CDR3 sequence: CASSLTSRVTGELFF. CDR3 coding DNA: TGTGCCAGCAGCCTCACTAGCAGAGTCACCGGGGAGCTGTTTTTT.

This clone occurred a few times. The chain has TRBV4-3 and TRBJ2-1; possibly TRBD2 for D (6 bases). The CDR3 totals 16 residues. Deletions cut 1 base from V and 7 bases from J, with 17 bases between. Germline CDR1 is LGHNA and CDR2 is YSLEER. CDR3 bases: TGCGCCAGCAGCCAAGGACCCGGGACTTCTCTTAATGAGCAGTTCTTC. It specifies CASSQGPGTSLNEQFF.